Listed here are 19 T cell receptor beta chains from one sample, sequenced in a study of T-cell reconstitution after alpha-beta-depleted transplantation in children (dated by TCRdb to 2016 to 2017). Libraries came from PCR. Sequencing used an Illumina HiSeq 2500. TCR library preparation used molecular barcoding, with unique molecular identifiers applied to normalize quantification of the TCRbeta repertoire. TCRdb reprocessed the public reads (quality trimming at Q25 with fastp, clone calling with MiXCR) and kept in-frame beta chains. Every distinct CDR3 protein forms one entry, paired with its most common genes and DNA. Recorded for this sample are 100,000 to 120,000 distinct CDR3 sequences; 10% of them occurred a single time. About 7.3% of the sample goes to the ten largest clones. Sequenced here: PBMCs from the stem cell graft donor, sampled from the stem cell graft. These receptors came from a human donor who donated a stem cell graft to a child with acute lymphoblastic leukemia.

This clonotype came up many times. This chain uses TRBV7-3 with TRBJ2-7, with 7 positions matching TRBD1. CDR1 SGHTA and CDR2 FQGTGA come from the germline V gene. This CDR3 has 15 amino acids. The J segment lost 0 bases and the V segment lost 5 bases, leaving 7 bases of the junction unmatched. The DNA of the CDR3 is TGTGCCAGCAGCGTAGACAGGGCTAGCTCCTACGAGCAGTACTTC. Translated, it gives CASSVDRASSYEQYF.

This clonotype was found many times. The CDR3 DNA is TGTGCCAGCAGCGTCGGACAGGGGGACACTGAAGCTTTCTTT. Translation: CASSVGQGDTEAFF. This rearrangement joins TRBV11-3 to TRBJ1-1; 10 nucleotides line up with TRBD1. Losses at the gene ends were 5 bases for V and 3 bases for J; bases not matched to a gene: 3. The CDR3 runs 14 residues. The germline CDR1 and CDR2 sequences are SGHNT and YENEEA.

This clonotype was recorded many times. This sequence joins TRBV27 and TRBJ1-5, with D hard to call. Germline loops: CDR1 MNHEY, CDR2 SMNVEV (reference sequence). The CDR3 covers 14 residues. V was trimmed by 2 bases and J by 1 base, leaving 6 bases between them. Here the CDR3 reads CASSLRESNQPQHF. Here the CDR3 DNA reads TGTGCCAGCAGTTTAAGAGAGAGCAATCAGCCCCAGCATTTT.

V gene TRBV10-2 combines with J gene TRBJ1-1; no clear D gene. This CDR3 has 13 residues. The germline CDR1 and CDR2 sequences are WSHSY and SAAADI. V lost 0 bases and J 4 bases, leaving 6 bases between the germline ends. The CDR3 sequence is CASSESWSTEAFF. Written as DNA, the CDR3 is TGCGCCAGCAGTGAGTCCTGGTCCACTGAAGCTTTCTTT.

Ten or more counts support this clonotype. This rearrangement joins TRBV20-1 to TRBJ1-4, with 8 bases identical to TRBD1. J gave up 7 bases and V 5 bases, and 9 bases lay outside the gene matches. Germline CDR1 DFQATT, CDR2 SNEGSKA (reference sequence). CDR3 length: 14 amino acids. This CDR3 is CSAFAGQGFEKLFF. CDR3 DNA sequence: TGCAGTGCTTTCGCCGGACAGGGCTTTGAAAAACTGTTTTTT.

This clonotype was seen many times. The chain links TRBV7-2 to TRBJ1-3; 7 bases are a match to TRBD1. The CDR3 consists of 18 residues. Trimming cost V 5 bases and J 3 bases; bases outside gene matches: 16. CDR1 is SGHTA, CDR2 FQGNSA, per germline. CDR3 sequence (DNA): TGTGCCAGCAGCCTGGAAAGCCCCAACAGGGGAGGTGGAAACACCATATATTTT. As protein: CASSLESPNRGGGNTIYF.

With regard to this clonotype: This sequence may be a read error, since a much larger clone differs from it by one base. The chain joins TRBV29-1 to TRBJ2-2, with D perhaps TRBD1 (6 bases). Germline V gene data show CDR1 as SQVTM and CDR2 as ANQGSEA. The CDR3 is made up of 13 amino acids. V was shortened by 6 bases and J by 8 bases, with 16 bases between the two germline ends. Here the CDR3 DNA reads TGCAGCGTAAGGACAGAGATCTTAGGGGAGCTGTTTTTT. As protein: CSVRTEILGELFF.

For this clonotype: A read error may explain this, as a much larger clone is one base away. The chain couples TRBV7-9 to TRBJ2-1, with TRBD2 as a possible D gene (5 bases). The CDR3 totals 12 residues. CDR1 is SEHNR, CDR2 FQNEAQ, per germline (reference sequence). The chain's CDR3 is CTSSFFGDEQFF. The CDR3 DNA sequence: TGTACCAGCAGCTTTTTCGGGGATGAGCAGTTCTTC.

The table lists this clonotype with many counts. This sequence joins TRBV6-5 and TRBJ2-5; TRBD1 matches at 8 bases. This CDR3 comprises 16 residues. Germline CDR1 MNHEY, CDR2 SVGAGI. V was clipped by 8 bases and J by 3 bases; unmatched bases: 14. CDR3 DNA: TGTGCCAGCCCGCCGCACTCCGGACAGGGAGAAGAGACCCAGTACTTC. Protein sequence: CASPPHSGQGEETQYF.

This clonotype was seen ten or more times. The chain joins TRBV5-6 to TRBJ2-4, with no clear D. CDR3 length: 14 amino acids. Trimming stripped 0 bases from V and 0 bases from J, with 4 bases between. CDR1 and CDR2 from the germline V gene are SGHDT and YYEEEE. CDR3 in amino acids: CASSLGLAKNIQYF. The DNA for the CDR3 is TGTGCCAGCAGCTTGGGGTTAGCCAAAAACATTCAGTACTTC.

CDR3 DNA: TGCAGCGTTGACGTCCGGGTGACCCAGTACTTC. Translated, it gives CSVDVRVTQYF. The chain couples TRBV29-1 to TRBJ2-5; D remains ambiguous. This CDR3 spans 11 amino acids. Germline V gene data show CDR1 as SQVTM and CDR2 as ANQGSEA. The V gene lost 3 bases and the J gene lost 7 bases, with 9 bases spanning the gap.

This clonotype was detected many times. This chain joins TRBV6-5 and TRBJ2-2, with D possibly TRBD1 on 7 matching bases. The CDR3 is made up of 15 amino acids. Trimming stripped 6 bases from V and 2 bases from J, with 13 bases between. Germline CDR1 MNHEY, CDR2 SVGAGI. For the CDR3, the DNA is TGTGCCAGCAGGCGGGACAGTTTAAACACCGGGGAGCTGTTTTTT. Protein: CASRRDSLNTGELFF.

This clonotype showed up many times. V is TRBV18 and J is TRBJ1-2; D gene uncertain. This CDR3 has 14 amino acids. V was clipped by 1 base and J by 2 bases, with 8 bases between them. The germline V gene encodes CDR1 KGHSH and CDR2 LQKENI. CDR3: CASSPLATNYGYTF. The CDR3 nucleotides read TGTGCCAGCTCACCACTTGCCACCAACTATGGCTACACCTTC.

The V gene is TRBV15, the J gene TRBJ1-2; D gene ambiguous. V lost 0 bases to trimming and J lost 4 bases, with 12 bases between them. This CDR3 region has 15 residues. Germline values: CDR1 LNHNV, CDR2 YYDKDF (reference sequence). Here the CDR3 DNA reads TGTGCCACCAGCAGAGATCCCGGCAGAGGCTATGGCTACACCTTC. Protein sequence: CATSRDPGRGYGYTF.

The table lists this clonotype with many counts. V usage is TRBV5-1 and J usage is TRBJ1-2; TRBD1 might be the D (6 bases). CDR1 SGHRS and CDR2 YFSETQ come from the germline V gene. Trimming cost V 4 bases and J 6 bases, with 16 bases left between them. This CDR3 is 14 amino acids long. The CDR3 is CASSRQDSYHGYTF. As DNA, the CDR3 is TGCGCCAGCAGCCGACAGGATTCTTACCATGGCTACACCTTC.

This clonotype was seen many times. The chain links TRBV10-3 to TRBJ2-2; TRBD2 might be the D (5 bases). Per germline, CDR1 ENHRY and CDR2 SYGVKD. V lost 6 bases, J lost 6 bases, and 17 bases lay in between. The CDR3 spans 15 residues. The CDR3 DNA is TGTGCCATCAGCGATCCTCGAGGGAAGTCCGGGGAGCTGTTTTTT. It specifies CAISDPRGKSGELFF.

This clonotype was detected many times. This chain connects TRBV12-3 or TRBV12-4 to TRBJ1-5, with a weak D call TRBD1 (6 bases). The CDR3 runs 15 residues. V lost 1 base, J lost 4 bases, and 11 bases lay in between. CDR3 bases: TGTGCCAGCAGTTTAGGGGGGGCGGGTAATCAGCCCCAGCATTTT. This gives the protein CASSLGGAGNQPQHF.

Many counts were recorded for this clonotype. The chain is built from TRBV5-1 and TRBJ2-2, with 7 positions matching TRBD1. Trimming cost V 4 bases and J 2 bases; bases outside gene matches: 8. Germline lookup yields CDR1 SGHRS and CDR2 YFSETQ. The CDR3 is 16 residues long. In DNA, the CDR3 is TGCGCCAGCAGCCCCCAAGGGACAGCTAACACCGGGGAGCTGTTTTTT. It encodes CASSPQGTANTGELFF.

This clonotype has only one observation. The gene calls are TRBV18 and TRBJ2-7; D is possibly TRBD1 (5 bases). The CDR3 sequence is 14 residues long. Trimming stripped 4 bases from V and 6 bases from J, with 16 bases between. Germline loops: CDR1 KGHSH, CDR2 LQKENI. The CDR3 loop reads CASSRIYQGTEQYF. DNA for the CDR3: TGTGCCAGCTCACGAATTTATCAGGGTACCGAGCAGTACTTC.